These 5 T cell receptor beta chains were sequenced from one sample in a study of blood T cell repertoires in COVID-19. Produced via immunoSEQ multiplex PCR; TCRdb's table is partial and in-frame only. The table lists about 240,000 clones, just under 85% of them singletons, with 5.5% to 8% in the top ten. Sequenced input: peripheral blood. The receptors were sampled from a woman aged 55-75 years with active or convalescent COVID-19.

The CDR3 nucleotides are TGTGCCAGCAGCTTGTGGAGGGGGCGGGATACGCAGTATTTT. This codes for CASSLWRGRDTQYF. V is TRBV5-5 and J is TRBJ2-3; weak D call: TRBD1 (7 bases). Germline V lookup: CDR1 SGHKS, CDR2 YYEKEE (reference sequence). Trimming stripped 1 base from V and 6 bases from J, with 12 bases between. This CDR3 contains 14 residues.

CDR3 in amino acids: CASSLYRGTTRTDTQYF. CDR3 nucleotides: TGTGCCAGCAGCCTCTACAGGGGGACCACCCGCACAGATACGCAGTATTTT. This chain links TRBV14 with TRBJ2-3; TRBD1 matches at 8 bases. Germline V gives CDR1 SGHDN, CDR2 FVKESK. V lost 4 bases to trimming and J lost 1 base; unmatched junction nucleotides: 10. This CDR3 spans 17 amino acids.

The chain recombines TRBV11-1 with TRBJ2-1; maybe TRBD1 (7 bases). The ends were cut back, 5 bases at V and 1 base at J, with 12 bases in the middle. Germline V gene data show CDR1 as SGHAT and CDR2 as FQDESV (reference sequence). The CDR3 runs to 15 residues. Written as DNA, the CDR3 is TGTGCCAGCAGCAACAGGGGAGGTTCCTACAATGAGCAGTTCTTC. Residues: CASSNRGGSYNEQFF.

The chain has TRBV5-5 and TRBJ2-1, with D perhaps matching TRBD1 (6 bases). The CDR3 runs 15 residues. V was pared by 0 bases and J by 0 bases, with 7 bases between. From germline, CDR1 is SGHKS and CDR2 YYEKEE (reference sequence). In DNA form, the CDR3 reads TGTGCCAGCAGCTTGGAACAGGGCTCCTACAATGAGCAGTTCTTC. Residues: CASSLEQGSYNEQFF.

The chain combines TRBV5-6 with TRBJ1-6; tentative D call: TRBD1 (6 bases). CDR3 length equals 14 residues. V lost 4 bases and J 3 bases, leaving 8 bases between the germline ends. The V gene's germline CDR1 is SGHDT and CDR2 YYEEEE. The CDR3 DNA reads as TGTGCCAGCAGCCGAGGGGGCTATAATTCACCCCTCCACTTT. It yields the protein CASSRGGYNSPLHF.